This TCR beta chain was observed in a study of Ad26.COV2.S vaccination and SARS-CoV-2 variants. The overall study: Among those in the COV1001 Ad26.COV2.S trial arm was the donor. The study gave Ad26.COV2.S intramuscularly, once or twice 56 days apart. Findings and caveats of the study: Individuals receiving vaccine had higher spike-specific TCR breadth than placebo recipients did.

About this clone itself: What it recognizes is unknown.

Only in-frame clones appear in the TCRdb table, and some are missing; sequencing was by immunoSEQ multiplex PCR. The sample shows about 350,000 clones, 88% of them seen only once. CDR1 and CDR2 (germline): MNHEY, SVGEGT. CDR3 length: 16 amino acids. With 6 bases clipped from V and 0 bases from J, the junction kept 6 bases outside the gene matches. The treatment denotes: roughly 20 received Ad26.COV2.S at low or high dose, single or two shots; 5 received placebo; per-sample allocation not given. After the first vaccine or placebo injection, samples were drawn on day 63. This Boston cohort included adults aged 18-55 years.

Sample: peripheral blood, taken in a trial of Ad26.COV2.S vaccine versus placebo. The source of this sequence is a person aged 18-60 years who received the Ad26.COV2.S COVID-19 vaccine or a placebo. The rearrangement links TRBV6-2 or TRBV6-3 to TRBJ1-1, with TRBD1 identical over 11 bases. CDR3 DNA sequence: TGTGCCAGCAGCTATAGGACAGGGGGCTTGAACACTGAAGCTTTCTTT. It is translated as CASSYRTGGLNTEAFF.